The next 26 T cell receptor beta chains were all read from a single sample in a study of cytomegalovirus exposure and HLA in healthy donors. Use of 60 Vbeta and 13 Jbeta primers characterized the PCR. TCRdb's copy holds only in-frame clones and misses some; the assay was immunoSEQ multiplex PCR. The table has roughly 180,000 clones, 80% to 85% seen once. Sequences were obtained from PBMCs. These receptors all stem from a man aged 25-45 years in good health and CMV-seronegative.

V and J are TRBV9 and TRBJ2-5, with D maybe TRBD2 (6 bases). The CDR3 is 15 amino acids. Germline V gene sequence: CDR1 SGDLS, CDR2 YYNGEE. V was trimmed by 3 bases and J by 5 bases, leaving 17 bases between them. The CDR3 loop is CASSALGGLGETQYF. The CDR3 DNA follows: TGTGCCAGCAGCGCTTTGGGGGGTTTGGGGGAGACCCAGTACTTC.

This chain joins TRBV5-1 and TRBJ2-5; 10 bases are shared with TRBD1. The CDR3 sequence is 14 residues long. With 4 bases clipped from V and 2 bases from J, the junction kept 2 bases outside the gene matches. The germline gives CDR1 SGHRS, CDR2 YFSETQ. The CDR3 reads CASSPGQGQETQYF. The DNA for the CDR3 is TGCGCCAGCAGCCCGGGACAGGGGCAAGAGACCCAGTACTTC.

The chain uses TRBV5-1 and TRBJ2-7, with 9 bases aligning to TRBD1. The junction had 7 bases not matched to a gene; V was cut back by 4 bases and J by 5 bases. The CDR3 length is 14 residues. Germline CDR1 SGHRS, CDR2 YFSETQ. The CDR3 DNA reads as TGCGCCAGCAGCGCCGCCGGGACAGGGAACGAGCAGTACTTC. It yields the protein CASSAAGTGNEQYF. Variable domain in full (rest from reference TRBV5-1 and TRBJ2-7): KAGVTQTPRYLIKTRGQQVTLSCSPISGHRSVSWYQQTPGQGLQFLFEYFSETQRNKGNFPGRFSGRQFSNSRSEMNVSTLELGDSALYLCASSAAGTGNEQYFGPGTRLTVT.

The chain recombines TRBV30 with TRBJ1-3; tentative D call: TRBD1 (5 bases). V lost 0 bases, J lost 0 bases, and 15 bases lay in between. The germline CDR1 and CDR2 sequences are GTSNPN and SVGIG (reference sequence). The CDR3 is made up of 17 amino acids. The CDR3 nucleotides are TGTGCCTGGAGTGTGAGGCAGGGTCCGGACTCTGGAAACACCATATATTTT. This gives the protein CAWSVRQGPDSGNTIYF.

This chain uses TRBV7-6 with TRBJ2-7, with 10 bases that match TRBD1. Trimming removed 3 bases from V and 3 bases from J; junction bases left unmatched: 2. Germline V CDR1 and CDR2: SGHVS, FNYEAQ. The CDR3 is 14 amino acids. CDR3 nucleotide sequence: TGTGCCAGCAGCTTCGGACAGGGGGTCTACGAGCAGTACTTC. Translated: CASSFGQGVYEQYF.

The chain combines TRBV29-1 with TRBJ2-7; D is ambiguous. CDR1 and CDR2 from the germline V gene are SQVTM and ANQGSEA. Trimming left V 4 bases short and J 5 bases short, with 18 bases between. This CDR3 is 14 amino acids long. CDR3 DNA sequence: TGCAGCGTTGTCAGATCTTCCTCCGTCCACGAGCAGTACTTC. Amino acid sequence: CSVVRSSSVHEQYF.

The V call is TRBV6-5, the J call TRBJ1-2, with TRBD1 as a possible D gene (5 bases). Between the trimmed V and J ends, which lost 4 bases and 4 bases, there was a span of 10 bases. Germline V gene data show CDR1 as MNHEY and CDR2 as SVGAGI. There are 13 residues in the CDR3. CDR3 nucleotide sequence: TGTGCCAGCAGTTCGGGCGGGGGCTATGGCTACACCTTC. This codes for CASSSGGGYGYTF.

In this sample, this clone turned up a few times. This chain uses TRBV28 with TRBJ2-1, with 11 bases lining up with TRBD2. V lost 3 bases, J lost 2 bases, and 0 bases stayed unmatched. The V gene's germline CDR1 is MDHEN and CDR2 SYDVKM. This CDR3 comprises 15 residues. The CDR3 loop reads CASSFSGGAYNEQFF. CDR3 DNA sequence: TGTGCCAGCAGTTTTAGCGGGGGGGCCTACAATGAGCAGTTCTTC.

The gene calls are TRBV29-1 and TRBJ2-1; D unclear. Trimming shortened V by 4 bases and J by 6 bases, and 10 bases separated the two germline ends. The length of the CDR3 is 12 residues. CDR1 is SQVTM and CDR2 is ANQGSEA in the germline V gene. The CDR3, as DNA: TGCAGCGTTGGTCCCGCAGGCAATGAGCAGTTCTTC. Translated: CSVGPAGNEQFF.

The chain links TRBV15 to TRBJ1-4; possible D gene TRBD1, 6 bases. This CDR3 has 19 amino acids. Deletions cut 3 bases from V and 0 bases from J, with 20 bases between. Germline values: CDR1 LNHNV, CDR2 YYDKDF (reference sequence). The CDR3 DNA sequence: TGTGCCACCAGCAGTCCCCACAGGGAACCAAATCCAACTAATGAAAAACTGTTTTTT. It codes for CATSSPHREPNPTNEKLFF.

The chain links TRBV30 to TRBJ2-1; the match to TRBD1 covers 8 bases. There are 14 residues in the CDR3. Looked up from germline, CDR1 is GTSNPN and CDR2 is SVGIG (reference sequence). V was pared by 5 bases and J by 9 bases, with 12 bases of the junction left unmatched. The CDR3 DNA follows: TGTGCCTGGGACAGGGGAATGGGATTTAGTGAGCAGTTCTTC. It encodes CAWDRGMGFSEQFF.

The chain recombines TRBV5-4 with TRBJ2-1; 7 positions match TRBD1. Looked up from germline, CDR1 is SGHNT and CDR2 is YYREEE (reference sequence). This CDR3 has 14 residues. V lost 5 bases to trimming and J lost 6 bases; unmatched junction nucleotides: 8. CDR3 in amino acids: CASRERQGPNEQFF. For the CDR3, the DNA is TGTGCCAGCAGGGAACGACAGGGTCCCAATGAGCAGTTCTTC.

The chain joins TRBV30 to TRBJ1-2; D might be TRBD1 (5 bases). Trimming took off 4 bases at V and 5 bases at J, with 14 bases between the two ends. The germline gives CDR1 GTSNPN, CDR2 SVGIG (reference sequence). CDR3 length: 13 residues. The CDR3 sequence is CAWTIGEGYGYTF. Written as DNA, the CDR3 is TGTGCCTGGACTATTGGGGAGGGGTATGGCTACACCTTC.

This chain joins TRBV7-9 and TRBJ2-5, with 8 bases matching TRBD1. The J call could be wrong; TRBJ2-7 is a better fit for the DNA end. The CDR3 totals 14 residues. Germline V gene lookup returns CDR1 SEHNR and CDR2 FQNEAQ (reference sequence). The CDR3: CASSRRTGNHEQYF. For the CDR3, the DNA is TGTGCCAGCAGCCGTCGGACAGGGAACCACGAGCAGTACTTC.

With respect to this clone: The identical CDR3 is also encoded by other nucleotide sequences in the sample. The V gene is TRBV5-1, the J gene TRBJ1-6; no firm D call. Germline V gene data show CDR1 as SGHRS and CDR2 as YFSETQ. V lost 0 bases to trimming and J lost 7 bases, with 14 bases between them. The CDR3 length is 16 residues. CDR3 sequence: CASSLGQTWKNSPLHF. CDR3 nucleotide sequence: TGCGCCAGCAGCTTGGGGCAGACATGGAAGAATTCACCCCTCCACTTT.

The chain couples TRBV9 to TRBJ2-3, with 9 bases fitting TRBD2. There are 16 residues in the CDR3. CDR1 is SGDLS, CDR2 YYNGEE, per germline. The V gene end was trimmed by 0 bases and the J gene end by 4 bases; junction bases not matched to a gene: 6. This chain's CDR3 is CASSVGGRTSADTQYF. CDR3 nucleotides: TGTGCCAGCAGCGTAGGTGGTAGGACTAGCGCAGATACGCAGTATTTT.

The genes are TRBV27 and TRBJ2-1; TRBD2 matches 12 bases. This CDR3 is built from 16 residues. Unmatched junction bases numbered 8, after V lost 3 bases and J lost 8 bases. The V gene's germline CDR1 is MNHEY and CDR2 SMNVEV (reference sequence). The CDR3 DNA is TGTGCCAGCAGTTTGCTAGCGGGGGGGCCGAGGGATGAGCAGTTCTTC. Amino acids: CASSLLAGGPRDEQFF.

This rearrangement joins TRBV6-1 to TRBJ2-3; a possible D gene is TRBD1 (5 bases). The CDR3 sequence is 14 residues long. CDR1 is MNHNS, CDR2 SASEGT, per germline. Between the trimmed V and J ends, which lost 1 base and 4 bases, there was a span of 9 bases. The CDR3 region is CASSEDRPPDTQYF. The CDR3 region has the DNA TGTGCCAGCAGTGAAGACAGGCCGCCAGATACGCAGTATTTT.

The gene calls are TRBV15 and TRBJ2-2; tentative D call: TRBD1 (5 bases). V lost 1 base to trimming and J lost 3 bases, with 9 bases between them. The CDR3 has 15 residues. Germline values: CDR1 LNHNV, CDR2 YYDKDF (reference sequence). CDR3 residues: CATSRGEGDTGELFF. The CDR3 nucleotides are TGTGCCACCAGCAGAGGAGAAGGGGACACCGGGGAGCTGTTTTTT.

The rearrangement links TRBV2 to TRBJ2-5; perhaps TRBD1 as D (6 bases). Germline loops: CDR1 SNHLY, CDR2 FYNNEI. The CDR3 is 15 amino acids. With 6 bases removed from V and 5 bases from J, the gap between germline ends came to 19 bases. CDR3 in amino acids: CASRGQPHRGETQYF. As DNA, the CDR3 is TGTGCCAGCAGAGGACAGCCCCACCGCGGGGAGACCCAGTACTTC.

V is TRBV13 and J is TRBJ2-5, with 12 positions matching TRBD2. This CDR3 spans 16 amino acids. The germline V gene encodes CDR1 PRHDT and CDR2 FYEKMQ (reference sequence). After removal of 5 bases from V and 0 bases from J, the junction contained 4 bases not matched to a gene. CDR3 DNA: TGTGCCAGCAGCATGCTAGCGGGGGGGTACCAAGAGACCCAGTACTTC. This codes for CASSMLAGGYQETQYF.

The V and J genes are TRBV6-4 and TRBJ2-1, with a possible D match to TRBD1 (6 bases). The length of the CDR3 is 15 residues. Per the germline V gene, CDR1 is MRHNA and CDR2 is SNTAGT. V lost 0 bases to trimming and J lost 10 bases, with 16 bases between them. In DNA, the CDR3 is TGTGCCAGCAGTGACTCTGGGACACCTGTATCGGAGCAGTTCTTC. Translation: CASSDSGTPVSEQFF.

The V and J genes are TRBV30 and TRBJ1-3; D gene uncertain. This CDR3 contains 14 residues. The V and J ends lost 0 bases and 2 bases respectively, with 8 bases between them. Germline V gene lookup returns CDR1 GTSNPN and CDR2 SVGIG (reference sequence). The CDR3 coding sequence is TGTGCCTGGAGTGTATTGGCAGCTGGAAACACCATATATTTT. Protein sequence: CAWSVLAAGNTIYF.

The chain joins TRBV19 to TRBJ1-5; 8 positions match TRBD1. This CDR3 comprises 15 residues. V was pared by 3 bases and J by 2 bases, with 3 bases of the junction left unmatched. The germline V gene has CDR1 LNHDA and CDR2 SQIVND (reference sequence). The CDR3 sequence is CASSIDRGGNQPQHF. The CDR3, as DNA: TGTGCCAGTAGTATCGACAGGGGAGGCAATCAGCCCCAGCATTTT. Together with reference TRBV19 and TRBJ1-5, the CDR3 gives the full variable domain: DGGITQSPKYLFRKEGQNVTLSCEQNLNHDAMYWYRQDPGQGLRLIYYSQIVNDFQKGDIAEGYSVSREKKESFPLTVTSAQKNPTAFYLCASSIDRGGNQPQHFGDGTRLSIL.

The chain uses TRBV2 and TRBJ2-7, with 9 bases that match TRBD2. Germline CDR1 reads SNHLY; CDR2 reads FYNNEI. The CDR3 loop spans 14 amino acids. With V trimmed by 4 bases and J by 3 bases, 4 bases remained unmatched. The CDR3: CASSVLAGDYEQYF. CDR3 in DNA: TGTGCCAGCAGTGTATTAGCGGGAGACTACGAGCAGTACTTC.

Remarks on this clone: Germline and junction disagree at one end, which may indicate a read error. The CDR3 DNA is TGCGCCAGCAGCCCGTCGGCGGCGGGAGAGACCCGGTACTTC. It encodes CASSPSAAGETRYF. The V gene is TRBV5-1, the J gene TRBJ2-5, with 7 nucleotides matching TRBD2. This CDR3 has 14 residues. Germline values: CDR1 SGHRS, CDR2 YFSETQ.